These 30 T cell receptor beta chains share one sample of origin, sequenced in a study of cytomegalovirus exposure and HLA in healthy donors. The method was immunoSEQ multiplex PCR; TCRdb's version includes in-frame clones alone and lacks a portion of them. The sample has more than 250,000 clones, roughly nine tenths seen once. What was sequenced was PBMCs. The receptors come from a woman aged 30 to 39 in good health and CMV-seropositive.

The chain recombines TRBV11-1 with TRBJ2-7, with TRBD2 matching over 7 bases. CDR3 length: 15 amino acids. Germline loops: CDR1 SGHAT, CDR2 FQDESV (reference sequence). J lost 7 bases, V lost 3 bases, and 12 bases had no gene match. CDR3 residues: CASSFAGLIPLEQYF. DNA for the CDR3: TGTGCCAGCAGCTTTGCGGGACTAATTCCTTTGGAGCAGTACTTC.

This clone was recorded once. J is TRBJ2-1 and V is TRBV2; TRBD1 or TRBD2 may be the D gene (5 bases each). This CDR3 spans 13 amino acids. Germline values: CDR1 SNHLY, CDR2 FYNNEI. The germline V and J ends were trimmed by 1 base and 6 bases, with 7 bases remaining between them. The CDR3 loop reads CASSEGGGNEQFF. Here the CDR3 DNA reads TGTGCCAGCAGTGAAGGTGGGGGCAATGAGCAGTTCTTC.

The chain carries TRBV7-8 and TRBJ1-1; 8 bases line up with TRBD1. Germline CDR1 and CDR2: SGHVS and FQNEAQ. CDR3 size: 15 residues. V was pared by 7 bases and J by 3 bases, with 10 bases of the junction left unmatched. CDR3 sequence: CASNLLGQVDTEAFF. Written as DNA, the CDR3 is TGTGCCAGCAACCTTTTGGGACAGGTCGACACTGAAGCTTTCTTT.

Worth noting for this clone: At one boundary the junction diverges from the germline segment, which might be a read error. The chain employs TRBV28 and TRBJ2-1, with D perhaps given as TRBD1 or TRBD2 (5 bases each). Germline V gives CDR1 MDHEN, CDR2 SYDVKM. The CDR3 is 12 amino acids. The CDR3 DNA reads TGTGCCAGCGGATCCGGGGCAGGACCGGGAATCTTC. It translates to CASGSGAGPGIF.

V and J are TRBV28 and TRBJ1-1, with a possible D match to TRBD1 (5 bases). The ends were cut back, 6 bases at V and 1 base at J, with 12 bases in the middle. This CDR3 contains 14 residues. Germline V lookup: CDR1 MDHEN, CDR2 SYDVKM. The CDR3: CASRLRGTNTEAFF. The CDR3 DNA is TGTGCCAGCAGACTAAGGGGTACGAACACTGAAGCTTTCTTT. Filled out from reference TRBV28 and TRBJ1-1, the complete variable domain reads DVKVTQSSRYLVKRTGEKVFLECVQDMDHENMFWYRQDPGLGLRLIYFSYDVKMKEKGDIPEGYSVSREKKERFSLILESASTNQTSMYLCASRLRGTNTEAFFGQGTRLTVV.

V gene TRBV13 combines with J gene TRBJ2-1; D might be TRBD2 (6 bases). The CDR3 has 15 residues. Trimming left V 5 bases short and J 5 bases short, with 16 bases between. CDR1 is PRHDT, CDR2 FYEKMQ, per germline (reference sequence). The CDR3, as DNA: TGTGCCAGCAGCCGACTAGTTTCTGGGAACAATGAGCAGTTCTTC. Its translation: CASSRLVSGNNEQFF.

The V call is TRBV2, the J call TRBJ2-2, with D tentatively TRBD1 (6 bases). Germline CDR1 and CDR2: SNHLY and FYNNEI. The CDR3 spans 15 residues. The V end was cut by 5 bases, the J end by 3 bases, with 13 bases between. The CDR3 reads CASSPTGSDTGELFF. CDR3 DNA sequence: TGTGCCAGCAGTCCCACAGGGTCAGACACCGGGGAGCTGTTTTTT.

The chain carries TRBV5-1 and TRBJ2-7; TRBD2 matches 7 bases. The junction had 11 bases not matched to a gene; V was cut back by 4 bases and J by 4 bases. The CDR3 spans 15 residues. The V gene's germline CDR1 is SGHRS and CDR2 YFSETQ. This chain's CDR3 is CASSLDPGLSYEQYF. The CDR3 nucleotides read TGCGCCAGCAGCCTAGATCCGGGACTAAGTTACGAGCAGTACTTC.

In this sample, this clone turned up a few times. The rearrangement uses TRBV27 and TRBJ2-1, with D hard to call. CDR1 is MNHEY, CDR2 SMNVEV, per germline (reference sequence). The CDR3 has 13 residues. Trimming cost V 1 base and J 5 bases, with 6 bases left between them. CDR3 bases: TGTGCCAGCAGTTTATTGGGGAACAATGAGCAGTTCTTC. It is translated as CASSLLGNNEQFF.

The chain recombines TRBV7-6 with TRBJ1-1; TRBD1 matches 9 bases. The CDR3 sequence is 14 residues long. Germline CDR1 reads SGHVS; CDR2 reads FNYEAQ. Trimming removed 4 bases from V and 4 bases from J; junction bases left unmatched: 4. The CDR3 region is CASSSLTGGTEAFF. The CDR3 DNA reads TGTGCCAGCAGCTCGTTGACAGGGGGCACTGAAGCTTTCTTT.

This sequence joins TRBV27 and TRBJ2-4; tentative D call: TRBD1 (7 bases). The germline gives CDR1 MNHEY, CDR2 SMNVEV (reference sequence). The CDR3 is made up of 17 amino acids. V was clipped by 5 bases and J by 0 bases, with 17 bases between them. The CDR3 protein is CASSRQGGRLAKNIQYF. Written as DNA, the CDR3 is TGTGCCAGCAGTAGGCAGGGGGGAAGGTTAGCCAAAAACATTCAGTACTTC.

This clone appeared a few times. The CDR3 DNA follows: TGTGCCAGCAGCGCCTCCTCCGTTCCACCCCTCCACTTT. This gives the protein CASSASSVPPLHF. The chain couples TRBV9 to TRBJ1-6, with D hard to call. The V and J ends lost 3 bases and 11 bases respectively, with 12 bases between them. The CDR3 runs to 13 residues. Germline CDR1 and CDR2: SGDLS and YYNGEE.

CDR3 DNA: TGTGCCATCAGTGATTTGAGCCGGCGAACCCAAGCTTTCTTT. The encoded protein is CAISDLSRRTQAFF. V is TRBV10-3 and J is TRBJ1-1; D is undetermined. The CDR3 spans 14 residues. V dropped 3 bases and J dropped 9 bases, with 17 bases sitting between them. CDR1 is ENHRY and CDR2 is SYGVKD in the germline V gene.

CDR3 coding DNA: TGTGCCTGGAGTACCGTACGCCCTGAAGCTTTCTTT. Encoded protein: CAWSTVRPEAFF. The chain links TRBV30 to TRBJ1-1; no definite D call. V shed 2 bases and J shed 6 bases, with 10 bases lying between them. In germline, CDR1 is GTSNPN, CDR2 SVGIG (reference sequence). There are 12 residues in the CDR3.

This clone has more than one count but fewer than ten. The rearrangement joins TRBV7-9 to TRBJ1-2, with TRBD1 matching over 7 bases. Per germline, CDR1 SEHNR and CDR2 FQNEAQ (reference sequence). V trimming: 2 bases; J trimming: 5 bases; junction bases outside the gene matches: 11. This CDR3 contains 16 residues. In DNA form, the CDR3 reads TGTGCCAGCAGCTTACTCAAGGACAGGCAAAATTATGGCTACACCTTC. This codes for CASSLLKDRQNYGYTF. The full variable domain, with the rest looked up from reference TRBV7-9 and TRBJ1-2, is DTGVSQNPRHKITKRGQNVTFRCDPISEHNRLYWYRQTLGQGPEFLTYFQNEAQLEKSRLLSDRFSAERPKGSFSTLEIQRTEQGDSAMYLCASSLLKDRQNYGYTFGSGTRLTVV.

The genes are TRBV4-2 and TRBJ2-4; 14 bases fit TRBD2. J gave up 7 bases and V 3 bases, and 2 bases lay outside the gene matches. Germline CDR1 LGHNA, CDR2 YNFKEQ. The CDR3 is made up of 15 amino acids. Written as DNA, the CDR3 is TGTGCCAGCAGCCAGGGACTAGCGGGGGTGAACATTCAGTACTTC. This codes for CASSQGLAGVNIQYF.

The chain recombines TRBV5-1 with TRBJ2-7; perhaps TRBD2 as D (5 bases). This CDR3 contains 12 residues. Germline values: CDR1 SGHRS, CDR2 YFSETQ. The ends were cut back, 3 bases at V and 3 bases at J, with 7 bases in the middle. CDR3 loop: CASSSGLYEQYF. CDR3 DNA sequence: TGCGCCAGCAGCTCTGGACTCTACGAGCAGTACTTC.

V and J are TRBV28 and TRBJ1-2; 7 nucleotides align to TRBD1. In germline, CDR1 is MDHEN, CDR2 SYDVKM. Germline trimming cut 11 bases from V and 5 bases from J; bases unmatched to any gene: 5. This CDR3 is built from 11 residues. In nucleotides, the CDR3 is TGTGCCTTACAGGGGATGTATGGCTACACCTTC. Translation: CALQGMYGYTF.

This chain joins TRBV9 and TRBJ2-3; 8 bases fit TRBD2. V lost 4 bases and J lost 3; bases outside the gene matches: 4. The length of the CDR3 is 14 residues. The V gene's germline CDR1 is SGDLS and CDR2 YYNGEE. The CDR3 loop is CASSPQRGTDTQYF. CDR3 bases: TGTGCCAGCAGCCCCCAGCGGGGGACAGATACGCAGTATTTT. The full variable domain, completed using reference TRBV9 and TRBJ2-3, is DSGVTQTPKHLITATGQRVTLRCSPRSGDLSVYWYQQSLDQGLQFLIQYYNGEERAKGNILERFSAQQFPDLHSELNLSSLELGDSALYFCASSPQRGTDTQYFGPGTRLTVL.

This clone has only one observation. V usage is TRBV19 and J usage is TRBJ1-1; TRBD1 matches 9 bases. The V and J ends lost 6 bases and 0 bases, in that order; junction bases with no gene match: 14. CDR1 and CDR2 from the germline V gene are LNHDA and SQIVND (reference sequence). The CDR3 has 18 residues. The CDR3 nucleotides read TGTGCCAGTAGAGACAGGGGGTCATTCTCAACCATGAACACTGAAGCTTTCTTT. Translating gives CASRDRGSFSTMNTEAFF.

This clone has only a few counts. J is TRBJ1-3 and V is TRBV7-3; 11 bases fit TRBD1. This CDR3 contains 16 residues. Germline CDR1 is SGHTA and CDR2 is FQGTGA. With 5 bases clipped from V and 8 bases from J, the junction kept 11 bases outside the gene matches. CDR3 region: CASSPNPDRGQDTIYF. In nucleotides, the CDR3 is TGTGCCAGCAGCCCAAACCCGGACAGGGGGCAGGACACCATATATTTT.

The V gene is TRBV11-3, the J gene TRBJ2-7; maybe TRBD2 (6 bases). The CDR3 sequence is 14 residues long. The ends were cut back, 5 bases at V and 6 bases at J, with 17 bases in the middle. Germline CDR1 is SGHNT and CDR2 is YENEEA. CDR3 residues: CASSESRERGEQYF. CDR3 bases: TGTGCCAGCAGCGAATCCCGGGAGAGAGGCGAGCAGTACTTC.

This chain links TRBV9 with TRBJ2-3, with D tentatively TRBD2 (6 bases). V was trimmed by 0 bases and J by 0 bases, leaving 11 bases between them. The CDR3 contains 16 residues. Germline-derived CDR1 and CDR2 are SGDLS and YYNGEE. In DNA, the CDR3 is TGTGCCAGCAGCGTAGATGGGACTCCTAGCACAGATACGCAGTATTTT. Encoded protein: CASSVDGTPSTDTQYF.

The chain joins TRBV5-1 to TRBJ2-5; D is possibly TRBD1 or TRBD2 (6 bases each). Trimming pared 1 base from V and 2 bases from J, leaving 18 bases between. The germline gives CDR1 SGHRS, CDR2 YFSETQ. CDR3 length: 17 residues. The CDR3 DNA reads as TGCGCCAGCAGCTTGTTTTACAGGGTAGCGGAGCAAGAGACCCAGTACTTC. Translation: CASSLFYRVAEQETQYF. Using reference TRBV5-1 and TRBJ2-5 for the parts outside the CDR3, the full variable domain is KAGVTQTPRYLIKTRGQQVTLSCSPISGHRSVSWYQQTPGQGLQFLFEYFSETQRNKGNFPGRFSGRQFSNSRSEMNVSTLELGDSALYLCASSLFYRVAEQETQYFGPGTRLLVL.

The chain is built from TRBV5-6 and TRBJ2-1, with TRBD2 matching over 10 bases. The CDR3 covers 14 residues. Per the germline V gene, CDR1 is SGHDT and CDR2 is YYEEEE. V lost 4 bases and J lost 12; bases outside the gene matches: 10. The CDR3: CASSIGLADPRQFF. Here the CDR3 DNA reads TGTGCCAGCAGCATCGGACTAGCGGATCCCAGGCAGTTCTTC.

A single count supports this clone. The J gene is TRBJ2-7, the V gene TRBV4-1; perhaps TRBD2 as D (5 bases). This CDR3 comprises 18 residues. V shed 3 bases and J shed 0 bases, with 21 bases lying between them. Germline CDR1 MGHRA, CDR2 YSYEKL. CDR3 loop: CASSHHRDRADRSYEQYF. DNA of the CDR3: TGCGCCAGCAGCCATCATCGGGATCGGGCGGACCGCTCCTACGAGCAGTACTTC.

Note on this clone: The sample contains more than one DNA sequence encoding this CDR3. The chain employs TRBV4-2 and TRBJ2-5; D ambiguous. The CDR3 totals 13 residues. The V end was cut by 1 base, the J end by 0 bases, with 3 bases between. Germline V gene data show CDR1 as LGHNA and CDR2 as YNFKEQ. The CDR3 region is CASSQAYQETQYF. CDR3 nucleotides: TGTGCCAGCAGCCAAGCCTACCAAGAGACCCAGTACTTC.

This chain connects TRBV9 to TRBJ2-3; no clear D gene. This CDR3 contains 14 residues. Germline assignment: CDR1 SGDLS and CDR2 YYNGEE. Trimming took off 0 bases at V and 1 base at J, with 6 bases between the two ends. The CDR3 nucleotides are TGTGCCAGCAGCGTAGAACAGCGCACAGATACGCAGTATTTT. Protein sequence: CASSVEQRTDTQYF.

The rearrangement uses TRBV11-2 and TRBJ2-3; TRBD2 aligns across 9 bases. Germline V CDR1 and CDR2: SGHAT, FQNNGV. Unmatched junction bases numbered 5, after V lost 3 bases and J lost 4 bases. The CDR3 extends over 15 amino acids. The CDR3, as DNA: TGTGCCAGCAGCTTGCGGGAGGGACGCGCAGATACGCAGTATTTT. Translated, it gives CASSLREGRADTQYF.

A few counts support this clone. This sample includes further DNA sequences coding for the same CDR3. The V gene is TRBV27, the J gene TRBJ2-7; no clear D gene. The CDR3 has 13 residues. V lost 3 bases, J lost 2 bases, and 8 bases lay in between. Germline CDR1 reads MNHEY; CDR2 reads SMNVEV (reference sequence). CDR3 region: CASSFGRTYEQYF. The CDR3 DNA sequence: TGTGCCAGCAGTTTTGGCAGGACCTACGAGCAGTACTTC.